Below are 22 T cell receptor beta chains sequenced from a single sample in a study of Graves' ophthalmopathy and Graves' hyperthyroidism. Investigators amplified TCR beta CDR3 regions from RNA transcripts. In the first round, RT-PCR was carried out with HTBI primers, and a multiplex PCR formed the second round. TCRdb ran MiXCR on the multiplex PCR reads and lists one entry per CDR3 protein. The table shows approximately 700,000 distinct CDR3 sequences, with 35% to 50% occurring only once. What was sequenced was peripheral blood. The receptors come from an adult man with Graves' ophthalmopathy.

The rearrangement links TRBV2 to TRBJ2-5, with 11 bases identical to TRBD1. Gene TRBJ2-1 matches the end of the DNA better, so the J call may be wrong. CDR3 size: 14 residues. Germline CDR1 reads SNHLY; CDR2 reads FYNNEI. The CDR3 region has the DNA TGTGCCAGCAGTGAATGGACAGGGGGCTATGAGCAGTTCTTC. It is translated as CASSEWTGGYEQFF.

This clonotype was observed a handful of times. The chain couples TRBV5-1 to TRBJ2-7, with 8 bases aligning to TRBD2. V shed 4 bases, J shed 4 bases, and the junction held 16 bases outside the gene matches. The germline CDR1 and CDR2 sequences are SGHRS and YFSETQ. The CDR3 runs 17 residues. Here the CDR3 reads CASSVGLAGRARYEQYF. CDR3 nucleotides: TGCGCCAGCAGCGTGGGTCTAGCGGGTCGGGCCCGTTACGAGCAGTACTTC.

CDR3 in amino acids: CASSLGPATEAFF. CDR3 nucleotide sequence: TGTGCCAGCAGCTTAGGGCCAGCCACTGAAGCTTTCTTT. The rearrangement links TRBV7-2 to TRBJ1-1; D remains unclear. Between the trimmed V and J ends, which lost 1 base and 4 bases, there was a span of 7 bases. The CDR3 has 13 amino acids. From germline, CDR1 is SGHTA and CDR2 FQGNSA.

This clonotype was seen ten or more times. The chain recombines TRBV29-1 with TRBJ1-1; D may be TRBD1 (5 bases). This CDR3 region has 14 residues. The V and J ends lost 3 bases and 12 bases respectively, with 23 bases between them. Germline CDR1 and CDR2: SQVTM and ANQGSEA. CDR3 residues: CSVDLRTDRWGTFF. Written as DNA, the CDR3 is TGCAGCGTTGACCTAAGGACGGATCGATGGGGGACTTTCTTT.

This clonotype was observed at least ten times. The genes are TRBV7-9 and TRBJ2-7; D is perhaps TRBD1 (5 bases). The CDR3 is made up of 12 amino acids. From germline, CDR1 is SEHNR and CDR2 FQNEAQ (reference sequence). V lost 5 bases, J lost 3 bases, and 8 bases lay in between. The CDR3 DNA sequence: TGTGCCAGCAGCCAGACAGACTACGAGCAGTACTTC. This encodes CASSQTDYEQYF. Using reference TRBV7-9 and TRBJ2-7 for the parts outside the CDR3, the full variable domain is DTGVSQNPRHKITKRGQNVTFRCDPISEHNRLYWYRQTLGQGPEFLTYFQNEAQLEKSRLLSDRFSAERPKGSFSTLEIQRTEQGDSAMYLCASSQTDYEQYFGPGTRLTVT.

Many counts were recorded for this clonotype. This sequence joins TRBV7-3 and TRBJ1-6, with 8 bases aligning to TRBD1. Germline V gene sequence: CDR1 SGHTA, CDR2 FQGTGA. This CDR3 contains 16 residues. The trim removed 2 bases at V and 4 bases at J, leaving 4 bases unmatched. The CDR3, as DNA: TGTGCCAGCAGCTTAGCAGGGGGCGGATATAATTCACCCCTCCACTTT. Protein: CASSLAGGGYNSPLHF.

The chain uses TRBV9 and TRBJ2-2, with D perhaps matching TRBD2 (7 bases). Germline V gene lookup returns CDR1 SGDLS and CDR2 YYNGEE. This CDR3 spans 13 amino acids. V shed 7 bases and J shed 7 bases, with 14 bases lying between them. CDR3 coding DNA: TGTGCCAGCGGCCCCGGGGGGCGCGGGGAGCTGTTTTTT. It codes for CASGPGGRGELFF.

V gene TRBV29-1 combines with J gene TRBJ2-6; D is undetermined. Germline-derived CDR1 and CDR2 are SQVTM and ANQGSEA. The CDR3 totals 8 residues. The V and J ends lost 8 bases and 11 bases respectively, with 4 bases between them. The DNA for the CDR3 is TGCAGCACCCACGTCCTGACTTTC. It encodes CSTHVLTF.

This clonotype occurred a few times. The chain carries TRBV27 and TRBJ2-7; the D is unclear. V was pared by 6 bases and J by 7 bases, with 13 bases between. This CDR3 region has 12 residues. Germline assignment: CDR1 MNHEY and CDR2 SMNVEV (reference sequence). CDR3 in amino acids: CASSPNGREQYF. The CDR3 coding sequence is TGTGCCAGCAGCCCTAACGGCAGGGAGCAGTACTTC.

This clonotype showed up just a few times. The CDR3 nucleotides are TGTGCCAGCAGTTTATTGGGACAGGGGGCGGGGACCCAGTACTTC. Translated, it gives CASSLLGQGAGTQYF. J is TRBJ2-5 and V is TRBV27, with TRBD1 matching 12 bases. Trimming cost V 1 base and J 7 bases; bases outside gene matches: 4. Per germline, CDR1 MNHEY and CDR2 SMNVEV (reference sequence). This CDR3 contains 15 residues.

With respect to this clonotype: The junction differs from germline at one of its ends, possibly a read error. The chain couples TRBV13 to TRBJ2-2, with D hard to call. Germline values: CDR1 PRHDT, CDR2 FYEKMQ (reference sequence). The CDR3 sequence is 12 residues long. CDR3 region: CAGSPLAGELFF. The CDR3 DNA reads as TGTGCCGGCAGCCCCTTAGCCGGGGAGCTGTTTTTT.

The chain has TRBV10-3 and TRBJ1-2, with D possibly matching TRBD1 (6 bases). CDR3 length equals 15 residues. Germline V CDR1 and CDR2: ENHRY, SYGVKD. V lost 7 bases to trimming and J lost 0 bases, with 15 bases between them. The CDR3 nucleotides are TGTGCCATCACTCGGGACACGCTAGCTAACTATGGCTACACCTTC. Protein product: CAITRDTLANYGYTF.

This clonotype was counted at least ten times. The V and J genes are TRBV7-8 and TRBJ1-1; D is unresolved. Germline CDR1 is SGHVS and CDR2 is FQNEAQ. The CDR3 length is 14 residues. The V end was cut by 2 bases, the J end by 1 base, with 8 bases between. CDR3 sequence (DNA): TGTGCCAGCAGCTTATTGTCGTCGAACACTGAAGCTTTCTTT. Its protein is CASSLLSSNTEAFF.

Comments on this clonotype: The junction does not match germline at one end; this may be a read error. The CDR3 DNA reads as TGCGCCAGCAGCCAAGTTGGGGGCTACGGGCAGTACTTC. Residues: CASSQVGGYGQYF. The V call is TRBV14, the J call TRBJ2-7; perhaps TRBD1 as D (6 bases). CDR3 length: 13 amino acids. Germline CDR1 SGHDN, CDR2 FVKESK.

The sample holds a few counts of this clonotype. The chain recombines TRBV12-3 or TRBV12-4 with TRBJ1-5; the D is unclear. The CDR3 has 16 residues. Trimming pared 0 bases from V and 0 bases from J, leaving 9 bases between. The CDR3 DNA reads as TGTGCCAGCAGTTTAGCCGGTCAGAATAGCAATCAGCCCCAGCATTTT. Its protein is CASSLAGQNSNQPQHF.

This clonotype was seen a few times. The chain has TRBV4-1 and TRBJ2-5; TRBD2 aligns across 12 bases. The CDR3 runs 16 residues. The germline CDR1 and CDR2 sequences are MGHRA and YSYEKL. V gave up 0 bases and J gave up 7 bases; unmatched junction bases: 6. The chain's CDR3 is CASSQDPSGGAGTQYF. The DNA of the CDR3 is TGCGCCAGCAGCCAAGATCCTAGCGGGGGGGCAGGGACCCAGTACTTC.

This rearrangement joins TRBV7-9 to TRBJ1-5, with D perhaps TRBD1 (5 bases). Germline CDR1 reads SEHNR; CDR2 reads FQNEAQ (reference sequence). Trimming took off 3 bases at V and 7 bases at J, with 25 bases between the two ends. This CDR3 is 18 amino acids long. CDR3 protein: CASSLVRDVHSYEQPQHF. In nucleotides, the CDR3 is TGTGCCAGCAGCTTGGTGCGGGACGTGCACTCCTACGAGCAGCCCCAGCATTTT.

The J gene is TRBJ2-3, the V gene TRBV7-2; 14 bases fit TRBD2. The V and J ends lost 6 bases and 1 base, in that order; junction bases with no gene match: 6. Germline values: CDR1 SGHTA, CDR2 FQGNSA. This CDR3 is 17 amino acids long. This CDR3 is CASSTGTSGGGTDTQYF. In DNA form, the CDR3 reads TGTGCCAGCAGTACCGGGACTAGCGGGGGCGGCACAGATACGCAGTATTTT.

In its sample, this clonotype was seen a few times. V is TRBV30 and J is TRBJ1-3, with a weak D call TRBD1 (5 bases). The CDR3 has 11 residues. Per germline, CDR1 GTSNPN and CDR2 SVGIG (reference sequence). The V and J ends lost 3 bases and 15 bases respectively, with 15 bases between them. The DNA for the CDR3 is TGTGCCTGGAGCCCAGTTGGACATACATATTTT. Its translation: CAWSPVGHTYF.

There are many counts of this clonotype. This sequence joins TRBV6-5 and TRBJ1-2; maybe TRBD1 (5 bases). Trimming left V 0 bases short and J 7 bases short, with 12 bases between. CDR1 is MNHEY, CDR2 SVGAGI, per germline. The CDR3 sequence is 14 residues long. This CDR3 is CASSYSTAGGGYTF. The CDR3 DNA reads as TGTGCCAGCAGTTACTCGACAGCAGGAGGTGGCTACACCTTC.

V is TRBV20-1 and J is TRBJ2-5; TRBD2 matches 12 bases. This CDR3 contains 17 residues. Germline CDR1 reads DFQATT; CDR2 reads SNEGSKA (reference sequence). Germline trimming cut 3 bases from V and 2 bases from J; bases unmatched to any gene: 10. CDR3 nucleotides: TGCAGTGCTAGCCGGACTAGCGGGGCTTGGAGGCAAGAGACCCAGTACTTC. Its protein product is CSASRTSGAWRQETQYF.

In this sample, this clonotype turned up a few times. This rearrangement joins TRBV3-1 to TRBJ2-5; D gene ambiguous. Germline V gene data show CDR1 as LGHDT and CDR2 as YNNKEL (reference sequence). The V end lost 2 bases, the J end lost 0 bases, and 7 bases lay between the germline ends. This CDR3 is 14 amino acids long. The CDR3: CASSQQPNQETQYF. The CDR3 bases are TGTGCCAGCAGCCAACAGCCTAACCAAGAGACCCAGTACTTC.